Below are 24 T cell receptor beta chains sequenced from a single sample in a study of blood T cell repertoires in COVID-19. The repertoire was sequenced with immunoSEQ multiplex PCR; TCRdb's copy has only in-frame clones and lacks some. Here the sample spans about 210,000 clones, roughly 86% being singletons. Sequenced sample: peripheral blood. The receptors were sampled from a woman aged 40-49 years with acute or convalescent COVID-19.

In nucleotides, the CDR3 is TGTGCCAGCAGCGCCCGGACAGGGCAACGGAATTCACCCCTCCACTTT. As protein: CASSARTGQRNSPLHF. V usage is TRBV9 and J usage is TRBJ1-6; 8 bases match TRBD1. J was trimmed by 7 bases and V by 3 bases; bases with no gene match: 9. The V gene's germline CDR1 is SGDLS and CDR2 YYNGEE. The CDR3 totals 16 residues.

V and J are TRBV6-2 or TRBV6-3 and TRBJ2-1, with no clear D. Germline loops: CDR1 MNHEY, CDR2 SVGEGT. This CDR3 region has 11 residues. V dropped 6 bases and J dropped 13 bases, with 13 bases sitting between them. The CDR3 reads CASSSPDRQFF. CDR3 coding DNA: TGTGCCAGCAGCTCCCCCGATAGACAGTTCTTC.

This clone was detected only a few times. The gene calls are TRBV6-1 and TRBJ1-2; D might be TRBD1 (5 bases). Trimming took 4 bases from V and 5 from J, leaving 20 bases between them. Germline values: CDR1 MNHNS, CDR2 SASEGT. CDR3 length equals 16 residues. CDR3 sequence (DNA): TGTGCCAGCAGTGCCACCGGGAGCGCAGGGCCGTATGGCTACACCTTC. This sequence encodes CASSATGSAGPYGYTF.

A few counts support this clone. The gene calls are TRBV13 and TRBJ1-1; TRBD1 aligns across 10 bases. CDR1 and CDR2 from the germline V gene are PRHDT and FYEKMQ (reference sequence). Trimming at V came to 3 bases and at J to 7 bases, leaving 2 bases not matched to a gene. CDR3 size: 13 residues. CDR3 DNA: TGTGCCAGCAGCTTGGGACAGGGGAGTGAAGCTTTCTTT. This codes for CASSLGQGSEAFF.

This clone was recorded once. This chain links TRBV6-2 or TRBV6-3 with TRBJ2-7, with TRBD2 matching 9 bases. The germline V gene encodes CDR1 MNHEY and CDR2 SVGEGT. Trimming took 2 bases from V and 4 from J; bases not matched to a gene: 9. The CDR3 extends over 16 amino acids. The CDR3 nucleotides read TGTGCCAGCAGTTACCCGCCAGCGGGGGGATCATACGAGCAGTACTTC. It encodes CASSYPPAGGSYEQYF.

This sequence joins TRBV5-1 and TRBJ2-2, with D perhaps TRBD2 (6 bases). CDR1 and CDR2 (germline): SGHRS, YFSETQ. Trimming left V 2 bases short and J 0 bases short, with 8 bases between. This CDR3 has 15 residues. Here the CDR3 reads CASSFGTPNTGELFF. CDR3 nucleotides: TGCGCCAGCAGCTTCGGGACTCCGAACACCGGGGAGCTGTTTTTT.

This clone was seen just once. The V call is TRBV7-3, the J call TRBJ1-2, with TRBD1 identical over 10 bases. The CDR3 length is 14 residues. V gave up 3 bases and J gave up 6 bases; unmatched junction bases: 4. Germline-derived CDR1 and CDR2 are SGHTA and FQGTGA. CDR3 region: CASSLVGTGDGYTF. In DNA form, the CDR3 reads TGTGCCAGCAGCTTGGTTGGGACAGGGGATGGCTACACCTTC.

This clone showed up just a few times. The rearrangement uses TRBV9 and TRBJ2-1; 7 bases agree with TRBD2. This CDR3 region has 16 residues. CDR1 is SGDLS, CDR2 YYNGEE, per germline. The V segment lost 4 bases and the J segment 4 bases; nucleotides outside the gene matches: 11. This CDR3 reads CASSPRISGAYNEQFF. In nucleotides, the CDR3 is TGTGCCAGCAGCCCTCGAATAAGCGGGGCGTACAATGAGCAGTTCTTC.

The J gene is TRBJ2-3, the V gene TRBV6-2 or TRBV6-3; 12 nucleotides align to TRBD2. The CDR3 loop spans 16 amino acids. Germline CDR1 and CDR2: MNHEY and SVGEGT. Unmatched junction bases numbered 6, after V lost 5 bases and J lost 3 bases. The CDR3 bases are TGTGCCAGCAGTCCACGGACTAGCGGGAATACAGATACGCAGTATTTT. It specifies CASSPRTSGNTDTQYF.

The chain couples TRBV19 to TRBJ2-1, with 9 bases fitting TRBD2. This CDR3 spans 14 amino acids. Germline V gene data show CDR1 as LNHDA and CDR2 as SQIVND (reference sequence). Trimming took 4 bases from V and 6 from J; bases not matched to a gene: 4. The CDR3 DNA sequence: TGTGCCAGTAGTACTAGCGGGGCCCTCAATGAGCAGTTCTTC. The encoded protein is CASSTSGALNEQFF.

This chain joins TRBV7-2 and TRBJ2-7; D possibly corresponds to TRBD1 (5 bases). CDR3 length: 15 amino acids. Germline V gene data show CDR1 as SGHTA and CDR2 as FQGNSA. V was shortened by 6 bases and J by 3 bases, with 18 bases between the two germline ends. CDR3 loop: CASRINPDIVYEQYF. CDR3 coding DNA: TGTGCCAGCAGAATAAATCCGGACATTGTCTACGAGCAGTACTTC.

The chain joins TRBV5-6 to TRBJ1-2, with 7 bases aligning to TRBD1. Germline V lookup: CDR1 SGHDT, CDR2 YYEEEE. The CDR3 is 15 residues long. V trimming: 0 bases; J trimming: 6 bases; junction bases outside the gene matches: 8. The CDR3 DNA follows: TGTGCCAGCAGCTTGGCCGGGACAGCGGGGGATGGCTACACCTTC. Its translation is CASSLAGTAGDGYTF.

The chain recombines TRBV6-5 with TRBJ1-3; unclear D gene. Looked up from germline, CDR1 is MNHEY and CDR2 is SVGAGI. CDR3 length: 13 amino acids. V lost 8 bases to trimming and J lost 0 bases, with 8 bases between them. The CDR3 coding sequence is TGTGCCAGCTCTGATAGCTCTGGAAACACCATATATTTT. Amino acids: CASSDSSGNTIYF.

The V gene is TRBV19, the J gene TRBJ1-2, with 7 nucleotides matching TRBD1. Trimming took 4 bases from V and 8 from J; bases not matched to a gene: 1. The CDR3 contains 11 residues. Germline loops: CDR1 LNHDA, CDR2 SQIVND (reference sequence). The CDR3 region is CASSRTGGYTF. The DNA of the CDR3 is TGTGCCAGTAGTAGGACAGGAGGCTACACCTTC.

The gene calls are TRBV10-3 and TRBJ2-3; TRBD1 matches at 12 bases. The CDR3 runs to 14 residues. Germline lookup yields CDR1 ENHRY and CDR2 SYGVKD. The V segment lost 8 bases and the J segment 11 bases; nucleotides outside the gene matches: 11. The CDR3 sequence: CAIENPGQGAMQYF. The CDR3 region has the DNA TGTGCCATCGAAAACCCGGGACAGGGGGCAATGCAGTATTTT.

This clone turned up a few times. The chain links TRBV4-1 to TRBJ2-3, with 9 bases matching TRBD2. Germline CDR1 reads MGHRA; CDR2 reads YSYEKL. With 0 bases clipped from V and 6 bases from J, the junction kept 4 bases outside the gene matches. The CDR3 consists of 15 residues. CDR3 region: CASSQEGLAGDTQYF. The CDR3 DNA is TGCGCCAGCAGCCAAGAGGGACTAGCAGGGGATACGCAGTATTTT.

The chain joins TRBV6-2 or TRBV6-3 to TRBJ1-2; 12 bases fit TRBD1. The CDR3 contains 17 residues. The V gene's germline CDR1 is MNHEY and CDR2 SVGEGT. Trimming took 6 bases from V and 2 from J; bases not matched to a gene: 10. The CDR3 region is CASSPGTGGAENYGYTF. The CDR3 coding sequence is TGTGCCAGCAGCCCCGGGACAGGGGGCGCTGAAAACTATGGCTACACCTTC.

CDR3 coding DNA: TGTGCCAGCAGCCCTGGACTAGCGGTGAGCACAGATACGCAGTATTTT. Protein product: CASSPGLAVSTDTQYF. The gene calls are TRBV27 and TRBJ2-3; 10 nucleotides align to TRBD2. Germline CDR1 and CDR2: MNHEY and SMNVEV (reference sequence). V was pared by 6 bases and J by 0 bases, with 6 bases of the junction left unmatched. The CDR3 extends over 16 amino acids.

The V call is TRBV6-2 or TRBV6-3, the J call TRBJ1-2, with TRBD1 as a possible D gene (6 bases). CDR3 length: 13 amino acids. Between the trimmed V and J ends, which lost 8 bases and 6 bases, there was a span of 16 bases. Germline V lookup: CDR1 MNHEY, CDR2 SVGEGT. The CDR3 DNA sequence: TGTGCCAGCGGCCACAGGGACGGGGATGGCTACACCTTC. It encodes CASGHRDGDGYTF.

This chain joins TRBV7-6 and TRBJ2-7, with D tentatively TRBD1 (6 bases). V was cut by 1 base and J by 6 bases, with 16 bases left in between. Germline CDR1 SGHVS, CDR2 FNYEAQ. The CDR3 runs 15 residues. CDR3 sequence: CASSLERQGNTEQYF. The CDR3 DNA follows: TGTGCCAGCAGCTTAGAGAGGCAGGGGAACACCGAGCAGTACTTC.

The chain uses TRBV19 and TRBJ1-1; D is unresolved. Looked up from germline, CDR1 is LNHDA and CDR2 is SQIVND (reference sequence). The CDR3 sequence is 15 residues long. The V gene lost 0 bases and the J gene lost 1 base, with 9 bases spanning the gap. Here the CDR3 DNA reads TGTGCCAGTAGTATAGATCGCGCAGGGAACACTGAAGCTTTCTTT. Its protein product is CASSIDRAGNTEAFF.

This chain joins TRBV19 and TRBJ1-2; the D gene is possibly TRBD1 (6 bases). This CDR3 has 13 amino acids. Germline CDR1 is LNHDA and CDR2 is SQIVND (reference sequence). The V and J ends lost 8 bases and 4 bases respectively, with 14 bases between them. The CDR3: CASSGQLAYGYTF. CDR3 DNA: TGTGCCAGTTCCGGACAGCTTGCCTATGGCTACACCTTC.

The chain uses TRBV7-3 and TRBJ2-1, with D maybe TRBD2 (7 bases). V lost 5 bases, J lost 5 bases, and 19 bases lay in between. This CDR3 is built from 16 residues. Germline-derived CDR1 and CDR2 are SGHTA and FQGTGA. The CDR3 reads CASSPTGGGPHNEQFF. The DNA for the CDR3 is TGTGCCAGCAGCCCTACTGGGGGGGGGCCCCACAATGAGCAGTTCTTC.

This clone is a singleton in its sample. J is TRBJ2-7 and V is TRBV10-3; perhaps TRBD1 as D (5 bases). CDR3 size: 13 residues. The germline CDR1 and CDR2 sequences are ENHRY and SYGVKD. V was trimmed by 5 bases and J by 3 bases, leaving 11 bases between them. The CDR3 protein is CAISQAGYYEQYF. CDR3 sequence (DNA): TGTGCCATCAGTCAGGCAGGGTACTACGAGCAGTACTTC.